These 30 T cell receptor beta chains were all obtained from the same sample, sequenced in a study of blood T cell repertoires in COVID-19 (dated by TCRdb to between 2020 and 2021). Library creation used the immunoSEQ multiplex PCR assay. TCRdb provides this immuneACCESS table in a form limited to in-frame rearrangements. Some clones are lacking; in checked studies, under half of them reflect an unresolved V gene, and why the rest are absent is not known. In this sample the table shows 250,000 to 300,000 clones, roughly 87% of which occur a single time. The leading ten clones occupy about 2.2% of the sample. The sequenced material came from peripheral blood. These receptors all come from a woman in her fifties or sixties who had recovered from COVID-19.

The chain links TRBV28 to TRBJ1-2, with TRBD1 matching over 10 bases. This CDR3 region has 14 residues. Germline V gene lookup returns CDR1 MDHEN and CDR2 SYDVKM. With 7 bases clipped from V and 3 bases from J, the junction kept 5 bases outside the gene matches. The CDR3 protein is CASISTGGYYGYTF. The CDR3 DNA sequence: TGTGCCAGCATCTCGACAGGGGGCTACTATGGCTACACCTTC.

The V call is TRBV5-8, the J call TRBJ2-1; a weak D match, TRBD1 (7 bases). Germline loops: CDR1 SGHTS, CDR2 YDEGEE. Between the trimmed V and J ends, which lost 0 bases and 8 bases, there was a span of 18 bases. There are 16 residues in the CDR3. This chain's CDR3 is CASSLGQGGGHDEQFF. The CDR3 DNA reads TGTGCCAGCAGCTTGGGGCAGGGGGGCGGACACGATGAGCAGTTCTTC.

The CDR3, as DNA: TGCAGCGTTGTCTTCGGCTATGGCTACACCTTC. It encodes CSVVFGYGYTF. V usage is TRBV29-1 and J usage is TRBJ1-2; no definite D call. The length of the CDR3 is 11 residues. V lost 4 bases, J lost 4 bases, and 7 bases lay in between. CDR1 and CDR2 from the germline V gene are SQVTM and ANQGSEA. Combining the CDR3 with reference TRBV29-1 and TRBJ1-2 gives the whole variable domain SAVISQKPSRDICQRGTSLTIQCQVDSQVTMMFWYRQQPGQSLTLIATANQGSEATYESGFVIDKFPISRPNLTFSTLTVSNMSPEDSSIYLCSVVFGYGYTFGSGTRLTVV.

The chain uses TRBV28 and TRBJ1-2; 8 positions match TRBD1. V was clipped by 5 bases and J by 4 bases; unmatched bases: 9. Germline CDR1 is MDHEN and CDR2 is SYDVKM. There are 15 residues in the CDR3. Here the CDR3 reads CASSPRTGWVYGYTF. CDR3 nucleotides: TGTGCCAGCAGTCCGCGGACAGGGTGGGTCTATGGCTACACCTTC.

The V call is TRBV5-4, the J call TRBJ2-7, with 9 bases matching TRBD1. The V gene's germline CDR1 is SGHNT and CDR2 YYREEE (reference sequence). The J segment lost 7 bases and the V segment lost 4 bases, leaving 9 bases of the junction unmatched. The CDR3 extends over 14 amino acids. This CDR3 reads CASSPGQGRGEQYF. The CDR3 bases are TGTGCCAGCAGCCCAGGACAGGGGCGGGGAGAGCAGTACTTC.

This chain uses TRBV5-1 with TRBJ2-2; D possibly corresponds to TRBD2 (6 bases). The length of the CDR3 is 13 residues. CDR1 SGHRS and CDR2 YFSETQ come from the germline V gene. For the CDR3, the DNA is TGCGCGACCAGGCGGGGGAACACCGGGGAGCTGTTTTTT. It yields the protein CATRRGNTGELFF.

The chain has TRBV3-1 (or the pseudogene TRBV3-2) and TRBJ2-7, with TRBD1 matching over 8 bases. Trimming cost V 3 bases and J 6 bases; bases outside gene matches: 4. There are 13 residues in the CDR3. Per germline, CDR1 LGHDT and CDR2 YNNKEL (reference sequence). CDR3 amino acids: CASSQTGASEQYF. CDR3 coding DNA: TGTGCCAGCAGCCAGACAGGGGCCAGCGAGCAGTACTTC.

V gene TRBV18 combines with J gene TRBJ2-5; 7 positions agree with TRBD1. The V gene end was trimmed by 6 bases and the J gene end by 3 bases; junction bases not matched to a gene: 10. Germline-derived CDR1 and CDR2 are KGHSH and LQKENI. This CDR3 spans 15 amino acids. The CDR3 is CASSLTGPPKETQYF. The CDR3 DNA follows: TGTGCCAGCTCCCTGACAGGGCCTCCAAAAGAGACCCAGTACTTC.

CDR3 sequence (DNA): TGTGCCAGCTCCAGCACGGGGGGGGATCAGCCCCAGCATTTT. Its translation: CASSSTGGDQPQHF. The J gene is TRBJ1-5, the V gene TRBV2, with a tentative D call TRBD1 (5 bases). The CDR3 totals 14 residues. The V end was cut by 8 bases, the J end by 5 bases, with 16 bases between. Germline assignment: CDR1 SNHLY and CDR2 FYNNEI.

This chain links TRBV4-1 with TRBJ2-7; weak D call: TRBD2 (6 bases). This CDR3 spans 20 amino acids. Trimming shortened V by 1 base and J by 2 bases, and 27 bases separated the two germline ends. Germline lookup yields CDR1 MGHRA and CDR2 YSYEKL. CDR3 DNA: TGCGCCAGCAGCCAAGTGAGTAGCGGAACTTCCCTGATCCGCACCTACGAGCAGTACTTC. Its translation: CASSQVSSGTSLIRTYEQYF.

The V and J genes are TRBV12-5 and TRBJ2-1; tentatively, D is TRBD2 (5 bases). The germline V and J ends were trimmed by 7 bases and 8 bases, with 18 bases remaining between them. Germline V gene sequence: CDR1 LGHNT, CDR2 FRNRAP. The CDR3 extends over 14 amino acids. CDR3 in DNA: TGTGCTAGTGCGGGGAGAATAAATAGGTATGAGCAGTTCTTC. Its protein product is CASAGRINRYEQFF.

This clone was counted only a few times. The chain combines TRBV5-1 with TRBJ2-7, with a possible D match to TRBD2 (5 bases). The germline V and J ends were trimmed by 2 bases and 5 bases, with 14 bases remaining between them. The length of the CDR3 is 14 residues. Germline loops: CDR1 SGHRS, CDR2 YFSETQ. In DNA, the CDR3 is TGCGCCAGCAGCTTTGGAGGTAGCCCCGACGAGCAGTACTTC. As protein: CASSFGGSPDEQYF.

J is TRBJ2-7 and V is TRBV28, with no clear D. Trimming pared 4 bases from V and 3 bases from J, leaving 7 bases between. CDR1 is MDHEN, CDR2 SYDVKM, per germline. The CDR3 length is 12 residues. The CDR3 loop reads CASSYRLYEQYF. DNA of the CDR3: TGTGCCAGCAGTTATAGACTCTACGAGCAGTACTTC.

The chain uses TRBV3-1 (or the pseudogene TRBV3-2) and TRBJ2-5, with 8 bases lining up with TRBD2. Germline V lookup: CDR1 LGHDT, CDR2 YNNKEL (reference sequence). The CDR3 is 13 residues long. Germline trimming cut 0 bases from V and 9 bases from J; bases unmatched to any gene: 3. CDR3 sequence: CASSQDREGPQYF. In nucleotides, the CDR3 is TGTGCCAGCAGCCAAGATCGGGAGGGGCCCCAGTACTTC.

The gene calls are TRBV15 and TRBJ2-5; D uncertain. The germline gives CDR1 LNHNV, CDR2 YYDKDF (reference sequence). V lost 8 bases and J lost 5, with 15 bases in between. The CDR3 totals 13 residues. CDR3 region: CATENSIRETQYF. Written as DNA, the CDR3 is TGTGCCACCGAAAATTCTATACGGGAGACCCAGTACTTC. The whole variable domain, remainder taken from reference TRBV15 and TRBJ2-5, is DAMVIQNPRYQVTQFGKPVTLSCSQTLNHNVMYWYQQKSSQAPKLLFHYYDKDFNNEADTPDNFQSRRPNTSFCFLDIRSPGLGDTAMYLCATENSIRETQYFGPGTRLLVL.

The chain uses TRBV6-2 or TRBV6-3 and TRBJ1-4, with D possibly being TRBD1 (5 bases). Between the trimmed V and J ends, which lost 2 bases and 4 bases, there was a span of 11 bases. This CDR3 has 15 amino acids. CDR1 and CDR2 (germline): MNHEY, SVGEGT. As DNA, the CDR3 is TGTGCCAGCAGTTACGGCGGGGGAGGTAATGAAAAACTGTTTTTT. Translating it yields CASSYGGGGNEKLFF.

The genes are TRBV19 and TRBJ1-4; no firm D call. V was clipped by 5 bases and J by 6 bases, with 19 bases between them. CDR1 is LNHDA, CDR2 SQIVND, per germline (reference sequence). CDR3 length: 16 residues. The CDR3 is CASSGIGRAADEKLFF. The CDR3 region has the DNA TGTGCCAGTAGTGGTATCGGGCGGGCAGCTGATGAAAAACTGTTTTTT.

The chain combines TRBV19 with TRBJ2-7; D is possibly TRBD1 (5 bases). Germline V gene sequence: CDR1 LNHDA, CDR2 SQIVND (reference sequence). The V end lost 1 base, the J end lost 4 bases, and 11 bases lay between the germline ends. This CDR3 spans 14 amino acids. DNA of the CDR3: TGTGCCAGTAGTATAGTACAGGAATATTACGAGCAGTACTTC. It is translated as CASSIVQEYYEQYF.

The V and J genes are TRBV6-2 or TRBV6-3 and TRBJ2-1, with 13 bases lining up with TRBD2. There are 18 residues in the CDR3. V lost 4 bases to trimming and J lost 11 bases; unmatched junction nucleotides: 17. In germline, CDR1 is MNHEY, CDR2 SVGEGT. CDR3 in amino acids: CASSSSFGLAGASGQQFF. The CDR3 DNA reads as TGTGCCAGCAGTTCGAGTTTTGGACTAGCGGGGGCCTCTGGGCAGCAGTTCTTC.

This clone was seen just once. The chain combines TRBV6-2 or TRBV6-3 with TRBJ1-2, with 7 positions matching TRBD1. This CDR3 contains 14 residues. CDR1 MNHEY and CDR2 SVGEGT come from the germline V gene. V was clipped by 0 bases and J by 4 bases; unmatched bases: 2. CDR3 residues: CASSYSEGAYGYTF. In nucleotides, the CDR3 is TGTGCCAGCAGTTACTCAGAGGGGGCCTATGGCTACACCTTC.

The V and J genes are TRBV4-3 and TRBJ2-2; TRBD2 matches 7 bases. CDR1 is LGHNA, CDR2 YSLEER, per germline. The CDR3 covers 15 residues. Trimming cost V 1 base and J 7 bases; bases outside gene matches: 6. This CDR3 is CASSQGRGVNGELFF. The CDR3 nucleotides are TGCGCCAGCAGCCAAGGTCGGGGGGTAAACGGGGAGCTGTTTTTT.

The sample holds a few counts of this clone. V gene TRBV6-4 combines with J gene TRBJ1-2; 7 bases map to TRBD1. The CDR3 runs to 13 residues. The ends lost 6 bases at V and 8 bases at J; junction bases unmatched: 9. Per the germline V gene, CDR1 is MRHNA and CDR2 is SNTAGT. CDR3 in DNA: TGTGCCAGCAGCGCATCGACAGGGTTGGGCTACACCTTC. This translates into CASSASTGLGYTF.

The chain combines TRBV5-5 with TRBJ1-1; D is unclear. This CDR3 has 12 amino acids. Trimming stripped 2 bases from V and 4 bases from J, with 6 bases between. Germline V gene sequence: CDR1 SGHKS, CDR2 YYEKEE (reference sequence). CDR3 protein: CASSFGPTEAFF. The CDR3 DNA reads as TGTGCCAGCAGCTTTGGGCCCACTGAAGCTTTCTTT.

The V gene is TRBV4-2, the J gene TRBJ2-6, with D perhaps matching TRBD1 (6 bases). This CDR3 spans 18 amino acids. The V end was cut by 1 base, the J end by 1 base, with 14 bases between. Germline V lookup: CDR1 LGHNA, CDR2 YNFKEQ. For the CDR3, the DNA is TGTGCCAGCAGCCAAGCGCCTTTAACAGGGTCTGGGGCCAACGTCCTGACTTTC. Encoded protein: CASSQAPLTGSGANVLTF.

This chain connects TRBV7-9 to TRBJ2-7, with D tentatively TRBD1 (6 bases). V was shortened by 4 bases and J by 0 bases, with 13 bases between the two germline ends. The CDR3 spans 15 residues. Germline loops: CDR1 SEHNR, CDR2 FQNEAQ (reference sequence). DNA for the CDR3: TGTGCCAGCAGCTCTCAGGGGACCACCTCCTACGAGCAGTACTTC. Translation gives CASSSQGTTSYEQYF.

V is TRBV5-1 and J is TRBJ2-3; TRBD2 aligns across 14 bases. Germline assignment: CDR1 SGHRS and CDR2 YFSETQ. This CDR3 is 18 amino acids long. After removal of 0 bases from V and 3 bases from J, the junction contained 6 bases not matched to a gene. The CDR3 DNA is TGCGCCAGCAGCTTGGGGACTAGCGGGAGGAGGGTTACAGATACGCAGTATTTT. Translated, it gives CASSLGTSGRRVTDTQYF.

Here the CDR3 reads CASRTYRTGNTEAFF. CDR3 sequence (DNA): TGTGCCAGCAGGACCTACCGGACAGGGAACACTGAAGCTTTCTTT. The chain employs TRBV7-9 and TRBJ1-1; 7 bases are a match to TRBD1. Looked up from germline, CDR1 is SEHNR and CDR2 is FQNEAQ (reference sequence). Trimming took 6 bases from V and 1 from J; bases not matched to a gene: 8. The CDR3 is 15 amino acids. Full variable domain (remainder filled in from reference TRBV7-9 and TRBJ1-1): DTGVSQNPRHKITKRGQNVTFRCDPISEHNRLYWYRQTLGQGPEFLTYFQNEAQLEKSRLLSDRFSAERPKGSFSTLEIQRTEQGDSAMYLCASRTYRTGNTEAFFGQGTRLTVV.

The chain carries TRBV27 and TRBJ1-1, with D perhaps TRBD1 (6 bases). The V end was cut by 1 base, the J end by 7 bases, with 10 bases between. Per the germline V gene, CDR1 is MNHEY and CDR2 is SMNVEV (reference sequence). The CDR3 runs to 13 residues. CDR3 amino acids: CASSLWGRGEAFF. For the CDR3, the DNA is TGTGCCAGCAGTTTATGGGGCAGGGGTGAAGCTTTCTTT.

This clone was recorded only once. V usage is TRBV7-2 and J usage is TRBJ1-1; D is undetermined. The V and J ends lost 5 bases and 12 bases respectively, with 19 bases between them. CDR1 SGHTA and CDR2 FQGNSA come from the germline V gene. This CDR3 region has 13 residues. CDR3 in DNA: TGTGCCAGCAGCCCCCCGATACGGACTAGACCTTTCTTT. Translated: CASSPPIRTRPFF.

This rearrangement joins TRBV19 to TRBJ2-1; no reliable D call. The V gene lost 4 bases and the J gene lost 5 bases, with 12 bases spanning the gap. Per the germline V gene, CDR1 is LNHDA and CDR2 is SQIVND (reference sequence). The CDR3 spans 14 residues. For the CDR3, the DNA is TGTGCCAGTAGTAGTCTATACCCAAACAATGAGCAGTTCTTC. Encoded protein: CASSSLYPNNEQFF.